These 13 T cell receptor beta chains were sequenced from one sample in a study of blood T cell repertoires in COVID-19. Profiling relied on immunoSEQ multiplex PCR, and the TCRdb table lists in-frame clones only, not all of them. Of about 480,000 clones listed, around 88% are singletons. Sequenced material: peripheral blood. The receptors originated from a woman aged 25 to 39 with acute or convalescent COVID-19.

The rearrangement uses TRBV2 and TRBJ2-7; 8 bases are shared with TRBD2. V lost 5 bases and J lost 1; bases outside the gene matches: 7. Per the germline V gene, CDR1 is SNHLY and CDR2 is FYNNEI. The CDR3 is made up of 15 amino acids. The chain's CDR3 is CASSQPAGESYEQYF. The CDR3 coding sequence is TGTGCCAGCAGTCAACCAGCGGGGGAGTCCTACGAGCAGTACTTC.

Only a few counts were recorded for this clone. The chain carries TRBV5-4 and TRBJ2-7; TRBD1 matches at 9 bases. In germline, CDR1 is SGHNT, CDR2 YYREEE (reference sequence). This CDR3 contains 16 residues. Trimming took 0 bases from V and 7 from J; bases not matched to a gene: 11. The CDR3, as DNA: TGTGCCAGCAGCTTGGGCCGGGACAGGGTAACGGGGGAGCAGTACTTC. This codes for CASSLGRDRVTGEQYF.

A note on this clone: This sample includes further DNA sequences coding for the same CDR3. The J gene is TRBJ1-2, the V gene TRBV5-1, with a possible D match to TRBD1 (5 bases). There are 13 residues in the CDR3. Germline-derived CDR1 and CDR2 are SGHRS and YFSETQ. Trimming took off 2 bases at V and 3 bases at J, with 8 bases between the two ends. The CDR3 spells CASSFGGDYGYTF. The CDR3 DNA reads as TGCGCCAGCAGCTTCGGAGGGGACTATGGCTACACCTTC.

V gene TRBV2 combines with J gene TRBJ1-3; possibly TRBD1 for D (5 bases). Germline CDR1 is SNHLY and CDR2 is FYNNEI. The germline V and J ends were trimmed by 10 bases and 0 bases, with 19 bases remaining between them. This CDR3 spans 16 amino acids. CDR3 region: CATKMGGRNSGNTIYF. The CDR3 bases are TGTGCCACCAAGATGGGGGGGAGGAACTCTGGAAACACCATATATTTT. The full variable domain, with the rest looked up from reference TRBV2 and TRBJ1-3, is EPEVTQTPSHQVTQMGQEVILRCVPISNHLYFYWYRQILGQKVEFLVSFYNNEISEKSEIFDDQFSVERPDGSNFTLKIRSTKLEDSAMYFCATKMGGRNSGNTIYFGEGSWLTVV.

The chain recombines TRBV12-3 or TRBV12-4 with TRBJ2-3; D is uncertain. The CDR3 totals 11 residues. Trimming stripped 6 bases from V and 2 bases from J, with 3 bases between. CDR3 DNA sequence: TGTGCCAGCAGCCACACAGATACGCAGTATTTT. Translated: CASSHTDTQYF.

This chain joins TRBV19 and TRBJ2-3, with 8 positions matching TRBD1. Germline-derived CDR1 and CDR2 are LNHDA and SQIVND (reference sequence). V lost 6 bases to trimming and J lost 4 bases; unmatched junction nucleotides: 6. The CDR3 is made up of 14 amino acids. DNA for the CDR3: TGTGCCAGTAGGAAGGACAGGGCGGCAGATACGCAGTATTTT. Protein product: CASRKDRAADTQYF.

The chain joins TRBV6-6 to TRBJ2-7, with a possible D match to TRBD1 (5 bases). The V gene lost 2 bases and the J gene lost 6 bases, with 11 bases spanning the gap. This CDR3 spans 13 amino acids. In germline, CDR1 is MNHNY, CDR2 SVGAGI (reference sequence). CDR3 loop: CASSYLQGPEQYF. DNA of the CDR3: TGTGCCAGCAGTTACCTCCAGGGTCCCGAGCAGTACTTC.

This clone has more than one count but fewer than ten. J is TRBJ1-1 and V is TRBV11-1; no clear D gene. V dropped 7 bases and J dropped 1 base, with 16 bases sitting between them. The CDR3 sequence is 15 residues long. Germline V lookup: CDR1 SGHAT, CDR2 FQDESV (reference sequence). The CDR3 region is CASTHWSGGNTEAFF. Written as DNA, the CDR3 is TGTGCCAGCACCCATTGGAGCGGCGGGAACACTGAAGCTTTCTTT.

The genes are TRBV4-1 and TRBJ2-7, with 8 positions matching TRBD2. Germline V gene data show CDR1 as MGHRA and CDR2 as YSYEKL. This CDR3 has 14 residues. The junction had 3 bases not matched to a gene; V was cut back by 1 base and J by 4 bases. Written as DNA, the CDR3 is TGCGCCAGCAGCCAAGGTGCGGGGGGATACGAGCAGTACTTC. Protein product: CASSQGAGGYEQYF.

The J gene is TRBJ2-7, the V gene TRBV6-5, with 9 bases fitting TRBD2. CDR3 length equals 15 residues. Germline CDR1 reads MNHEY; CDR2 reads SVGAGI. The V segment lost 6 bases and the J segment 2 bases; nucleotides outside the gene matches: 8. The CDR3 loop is CASSTGLALAYEQYF. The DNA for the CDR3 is TGTGCCAGCAGCACTGGACTAGCGCTAGCCTACGAGCAGTACTTC.

The CDR3 coding sequence is TGTGCCAGCAGTACCCCGGGAGCGGGGGACGCCTACAATGAGCAGTTCTTC. As protein: CASSTPGAGDAYNEQFF. The rearrangement joins TRBV28 to TRBJ2-1, with TRBD2 identical over 8 bases. With 5 bases clipped from V and 2 bases from J, the junction kept 11 bases outside the gene matches. Germline CDR1 reads MDHEN; CDR2 reads SYDVKM. This CDR3 comprises 17 residues.

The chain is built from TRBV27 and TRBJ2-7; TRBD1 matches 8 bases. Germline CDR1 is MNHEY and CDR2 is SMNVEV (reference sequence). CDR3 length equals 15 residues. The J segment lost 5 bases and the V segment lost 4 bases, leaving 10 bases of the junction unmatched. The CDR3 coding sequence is TGTGCCAGCAGTTCCCCCCGGACAGGGCGAGACGAGCAGTACTTC. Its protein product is CASSSPRTGRDEQYF.

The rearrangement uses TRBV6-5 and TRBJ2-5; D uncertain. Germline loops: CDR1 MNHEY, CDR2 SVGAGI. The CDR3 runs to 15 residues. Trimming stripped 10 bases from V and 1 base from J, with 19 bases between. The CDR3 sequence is CATTRVGERQETQYF. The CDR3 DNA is TGTGCCACCACACGGGTAGGAGAGCGCCAAGAGACCCAGTACTTC.